Given below is one T cell receptor (beta chain) in context. The authors' processing: Reference gene primers were amplified, and this amplification served to estimate nucleated cell counts. Only in-frame clones appear in the TCRdb table, and some are missing; sequencing was by immunoSEQ multiplex PCR. The D gene and trimming were derived from the DNA, and the V and J assignments and clone size from that table. This sample carries roughly 56,000 clones, around 91% of them seen once, and the ten largest clones take around 13%. This record belongs to a study of blood T cell repertoires in COVID-19. The CDR3 runs to 15 residues. Trimming took 3 bases from V and 2 from J; bases not matched to a gene: 5. Per the germline V gene, CDR1 is LNHDA and CDR2 is SQIVND (reference sequence).

Source material: peripheral blood. The chain is built from TRBV19 and TRBJ2-3, with 7 bases fitting TRBD2. This TCR came from a man aged 60-69 years with active COVID-19. As DNA, the CDR3 is TGTGCCAGTAGTATGGGGCTAGCGGCCACAGATACGCAGTATTTT. Translation: CASSMGLAATDTQYF.